The next 25 T cell receptor beta chains were all read from a single sample in a study of Ad26.COV2.S vaccination and SARS-CoV-2 variants (dated by TCRdb to the early 2020s). The protocol used for the library was the immunoSEQ multiplex PCR assay. Imported from immuneACCESS, the table was reduced by TCRdb to in-frame sequences with V and J called. These copies leave out some clones; in studies compared against another copy, an unresolved V gene accounts for under half, and the cause of the remainder is not known. Counted in this sample were hundreds of thousands of clones; 89% of them appeared once. The ten largest clones capture roughly 1.5% of the sample. The meaning of the sample's treatment or condition label: approximately 18 received Ad26.COV2.S at low or high dose, single or two shots; several received placebo; per-sample allocation not given. Repertoires of vaccine and placebo recipients were sequenced from samples collected on day 63 after the first injection.

Source: peripheral blood, taken in a trial of Ad26.COV2.S vaccine versus placebo. The receptors come from a person between 18 and 59 years old who received the Ad26.COV2.S COVID-19 vaccine or a placebo.

The chain links TRBV29-1 to TRBJ1-2; 7 bases map to TRBD1. The CDR3 covers 14 residues. Germline values: CDR1 SQVTM, CDR2 ANQGSEA. V was clipped by 6 bases and J by 4 bases; unmatched bases: 11. The DNA for the CDR3 is TGCAGCGTGTCCATCACAGGGGAGGGCTATGGCTACACCTTC. Its protein is CSVSITGEGYGYTF.

The chain carries TRBV5-1 and TRBJ2-7, with TRBD1 matching over 8 bases. Germline V gene data show CDR1 as SGHRS and CDR2 as YFSETQ. Trimming at V came to 4 bases and at J to 3 bases, leaving 6 bases not matched to a gene. The CDR3 covers 14 residues. The CDR3, as DNA: TGCGCCAGCAGCCTTCAGGGGGCCCACTACGAGCAGTACTTC. Its translation: CASSLQGAHYEQYF.

V gene TRBV6-5 combines with J gene TRBJ1-2; 8 bases map to TRBD1. There are 14 residues in the CDR3. The V and J ends lost 7 bases and 8 bases, in that order; junction bases with no gene match: 12. Per the germline V gene, CDR1 is MNHEY and CDR2 is SVGAGI. The chain's CDR3 is CASTLDRGWIGYTF. Written as DNA, the CDR3 is TGTGCCAGCACCCTTGACAGGGGATGGATCGGCTACACCTTC.

The CDR3 loop reads CASSRGGDEAFF. The CDR3 DNA reads TGTGCCAGCAGCCGAGGGGGGGATGAAGCTTTCTTT. V gene TRBV7-9 combines with J gene TRBJ1-1, with a possible D match to TRBD1 (6 bases). This CDR3 is 12 amino acids long. Germline assignment: CDR1 SEHNR and CDR2 FQNEAQ (reference sequence). V was pared by 5 bases and J by 7 bases, with 11 bases between.

V is TRBV13 and J is TRBJ2-2; D is unclear. The CDR3 is made up of 13 amino acids. Germline values: CDR1 PRHDT, CDR2 FYEKMQ (reference sequence). V shed 0 bases and J shed 6 bases, with 5 bases lying between them. The CDR3 DNA follows: TGTGCCAGCAGCTTAGGAGGAGCCGGGGAGCTGTTTTTT. It yields the protein CASSLGGAGELFF.

About this clone: Other DNA sequences in this sample translate to the same CDR3. V usage is TRBV7-2 and J usage is TRBJ2-7; D is undetermined. The ends were cut back, 1 base at V and 0 bases at J, with 7 bases in the middle. Germline loops: CDR1 SGHTA, CDR2 FQGNSA. CDR3 length: 14 amino acids. CDR3 region: CASSLGRSSYEQYF. The CDR3 nucleotides are TGTGCCAGCAGCTTAGGACGCAGCTCCTACGAGCAGTACTTC.

The chain recombines TRBV5-1 with TRBJ2-3; D ambiguous. The V and J ends lost 0 bases and 7 bases respectively, with 15 bases between them. CDR1 and CDR2 (germline): SGHRS, YFSETQ. This CDR3 spans 15 amino acids. The CDR3 protein is CASSLGAVVDHTQYF. Here the CDR3 DNA reads TGCGCCAGCAGCTTGGGGGCCGTAGTGGATCATACGCAGTATTTT. Complete variable domain (other parts from reference TRBV5-1 and TRBJ2-3): KAGVTQTPRYLIKTRGQQVTLSCSPISGHRSVSWYQQTPGQGLQFLFEYFSETQRNKGNFPGRFSGRQFSNSRSEMNVSTLELGDSALYLCASSLGAVVDHTQYFGPGTRLTVL.

The rearrangement joins TRBV7-2 to TRBJ2-7; 8 bases map to TRBD2. Germline CDR1 is SGHTA and CDR2 is FQGNSA. This CDR3 is 16 amino acids long. With 2 bases clipped from V and 5 bases from J, the junction kept 11 bases outside the gene matches. CDR3 bases: TGTGCCAGCAGCTTACCCTTCATAGCGGGAATCGACGAGCAGTACTTC. This translates into CASSLPFIAGIDEQYF.

The sample holds one count of this clone. The chain couples TRBV2 to TRBJ2-7; D ambiguous. V was clipped by 2 bases and J by 8 bases, with 7 bases between them. Per germline, CDR1 SNHLY and CDR2 FYNNEI. This CDR3 comprises 11 residues. The chain's CDR3 is CASSEWVKQYF. The CDR3 DNA reads as TGTGCCAGCAGTGAATGGGTGAAGCAGTACTTC.

The rearrangement joins TRBV3-1 (or the pseudogene TRBV3-2) to TRBJ1-1; TRBD1 matches 10 bases. This CDR3 contains 16 residues. Germline CDR1 LGHDT, CDR2 YNNKEL (reference sequence). V shed 4 bases and J 7 bases; nucleotides not matched to a gene: 12. This CDR3 reads CASSRGTGDLLGEAFF. The CDR3 nucleotides are TGTGCCAGCAGCCGGGGGACAGGGGACCTTTTGGGTGAAGCTTTCTTT.

The genes are TRBV3-1 (or the pseudogene TRBV3-2) and TRBJ2-2; D is ambiguous. This CDR3 is built from 14 residues. Trimming left V 4 bases short and J 0 bases short, with 6 bases between. CDR1 is LGHDT and CDR2 is YNNKEL in the germline V gene (reference sequence). The CDR3 DNA follows: TGTGCCAGCAGCCGAGACGCGAACACCGGGGAGCTGTTTTTT. The encoded protein is CASSRDANTGELFF.

This chain links TRBV7-3 with TRBJ1-2, with D maybe TRBD1 (6 bases). This CDR3 contains 17 residues. Per the germline V gene, CDR1 is SGHTA and CDR2 is FQGTGA. Trimming pared 5 bases from V and 4 bases from J, leaving 23 bases between. CDR3 protein: CASSLLRQESPSYGYTF. DNA of the CDR3: TGTGCCAGCAGCCTCCTTCGACAGGAGTCCCCCTCCTATGGCTACACCTTC. Filled out from reference TRBV7-3 and TRBJ1-2, the complete variable domain reads GAGVSQTPSNKVTEKGKYVELRCDPISGHTALYWYRQSLGQGPEFLIYFQGTGAADDSGLPNDRFFAVRPEGSVSTLKIQRTERGDSAVYLCASSLLRQESPSYGYTFGSGTRLTVV.

V is TRBV21-1 and J is TRBJ2-7; the table's D call, TRBD2, was not checked against the DNA. TRBV21-1 is reported as a pseudogene. The CDR3 has 15 residues. The CDR3 spells CASSPGTSVTYEQYF. For the CDR3, the DNA is TGTGCCAGCAGTCCCGGGACTAGCGTAACCTACGAGCAGTACTTC.

This chain links TRBV3-1 (or the pseudogene TRBV3-2) with TRBJ1-2, with a possible D match to TRBD1 (5 bases). Trimming shortened V by 2 bases and J by 8 bases, and 15 bases separated the two germline ends. The CDR3 is 14 amino acids. Per the germline V gene, CDR1 is LGHDT and CDR2 is YNNKEL (reference sequence). DNA of the CDR3: TGTGCCAGCAGCCAAAGTTCTGGGGACCGCGGCTACACCTTC. Its translation: CASSQSSGDRGYTF.

The V call is TRBV7-9, the J call TRBJ1-1; 7 bases are shared with TRBD1. Germline loops: CDR1 SEHNR, CDR2 FQNEAQ (reference sequence). The length of the CDR3 is 14 residues. After removal of 5 bases from V and 1 base from J, the junction contained 4 bases not matched to a gene. CDR3 loop: CASSPRQGNTEAFF. The CDR3 region has the DNA TGTGCCAGCAGCCCTCGACAGGGGAACACTGAAGCTTTCTTT.

A single count supports this clone. This sequence joins TRBV24-1 and TRBJ1-2; D is unclear. Germline V gene data show CDR1 as KGHDR and CDR2 as SFDVKD. Trimming pared 6 bases from V and 8 bases from J, leaving 9 bases between. The CDR3 totals 11 residues. This CDR3 is CATSSGVGYTF. For the CDR3, the DNA is TGTGCCACCAGTTCCGGGGTAGGCTACACCTTC.

The V call is TRBV30, the J call TRBJ2-1; a possible D gene is TRBD2 (5 bases). The CDR3 contains 16 residues. The V and J ends lost 0 bases and 7 bases respectively, with 19 bases between them. Germline values: CDR1 GTSNPN, CDR2 SVGIG (reference sequence). The CDR3 loop reads CAWSVKWIPEGNEQFF. The CDR3 DNA follows: TGTGCCTGGAGTGTAAAGTGGATTCCCGAGGGTAATGAGCAGTTCTTC. The full variable domain, rest sourced from reference TRBV30 and TRBJ2-1, is SQTIHQWPATLVQPVGSPLSLECTVEGTSNPNLYWYRQAAGRGLQLLFYSVGIGQISSEVPQNLSASRPQDRQFILSSKKLLLSDSGFYLCAWSVKWIPEGNEQFFGPGTRLTVL.

The V and J genes are TRBV30 and TRBJ2-3, with a tentative D call TRBD2 (6 bases). Germline V gives CDR1 GTSNPN, CDR2 SVGIG (reference sequence). The CDR3 is made up of 14 amino acids. Trimming left V 2 bases short and J 3 bases short, with 12 bases between. In DNA form, the CDR3 reads TGTGCCTGGAGTATGAACCGGGGGACAGATACGCAGTATTTT. This translates into CAWSMNRGTDTQYF.

This clone has a handful of counts. This chain links TRBV19 with TRBJ1-1; weak D call: TRBD1 (6 bases). The V gene lost 1 base and the J gene lost 4 bases, with 7 bases spanning the gap. Germline CDR1 reads LNHDA; CDR2 reads SQIVND (reference sequence). The CDR3 loop spans 13 amino acids. CDR3 in DNA: TGTGCCAGTAGTATAGTCAGGGGCACTGAAGCTTTCTTT. Residues: CASSIVRGTEAFF. The complete variable domain, with remaining parts taken from reference TRBV19 and TRBJ1-1, reads DGGITQSPKYLFRKEGQNVTLSCEQNLNHDAMYWYRQDPGQGLRLIYYSQIVNDFQKGDIAEGYSVSREKKESFPLTVTSAQKNPTAFYLCASSIVRGTEAFFGQGTRLTVV.

J is TRBJ2-5 and V is TRBV18; D perhaps matches TRBD2 (6 bases). There are 15 residues in the CDR3. Germline V lookup: CDR1 KGHSH, CDR2 LQKENI. V was clipped by 5 bases and J by 2 bases, with 15 bases between them. CDR3 amino acids: CASSARGSEQETQYF. For the CDR3, the DNA is TGTGCCAGCTCAGCCCGGGGGTCAGAGCAAGAGACCCAGTACTTC.

The chain employs TRBV7-2 and TRBJ1-3, with no clear D. Germline V CDR1 and CDR2: SGHTA, FQGNSA. V was clipped by 5 bases and J by 4 bases, with 9 bases between them. This CDR3 is 13 amino acids long. As DNA, the CDR3 is TGTGCCAGCAGCCCAGTTCCGGGAAACACCATATATTTT. This codes for CASSPVPGNTIYF. The full variable domain, its missing parts supplied by reference TRBV7-2 and TRBJ1-3, is GAGVSQSPSNKVTEKGKDVELRCDPISGHTALYWYRQSLGQGLEFLIYFQGNSAPDKSGLPSDRFSAERTGGSVSTLTIQRTQQEDSAVYLCASSPVPGNTIYFGEGSWLTVV.

The V and J genes are TRBV29-1 and TRBJ2-3; tentatively, D is TRBD2 (5 bases). Trimming stripped 7 bases from V and 2 bases from J, with 13 bases between. The CDR3 has 13 amino acids. The germline CDR1 and CDR2 sequences are SQVTM and ANQGSEA. CDR3 sequence reads: CSAAGRITDTQYF. In nucleotides, the CDR3 is TGCAGCGCCGCTGGGAGAATCACAGATACGCAGTATTTT.

A remark on this clone: The identical CDR3 is also encoded by other nucleotide sequences in the sample. The rearrangement uses TRBV3-1 (or the pseudogene TRBV3-2) and TRBJ2-7; either TRBD1 or TRBD2 may fit D (5 bases each). CDR1 is LGHDT and CDR2 is YNNKEL in the germline V gene (reference sequence). Trimming stripped 1 base from V and 2 bases from J, with 9 bases between. The CDR3 totals 14 residues. The CDR3 nucleotides read TGTGCCAGCAGCCAAGGCCAGGGACCCTACGAGCAGTACTTC. Its protein is CASSQGQGPYEQYF.

This clone was seen just once. V gene TRBV18 combines with J gene TRBJ1-5; D remains unclear. Trimming left V 2 bases short and J 5 bases short, with 7 bases between. The CDR3 is 13 residues long. Per germline, CDR1 KGHSH and CDR2 LQKENI. The CDR3 nucleotides read TGTGCCAGCTCACCAACGCAGGATCAGCCCCAGCATTTT. This sequence encodes CASSPTQDQPQHF.

This chain uses TRBV6-2 or TRBV6-3 with TRBJ2-2; TRBD1 matches 12 bases. V was clipped by 5 bases and J by 5 bases; unmatched bases: 9. Germline CDR1 MNHEY, CDR2 SVGEGT. This CDR3 comprises 17 residues. The CDR3 DNA sequence: TGTGCCAGCAGTACGTACCGGGACAGGGGGCGAACCGGGGAGCTGTTTTTT. It is translated as CASSTYRDRGRTGELFF.